One T cell receptor (beta chain) is described in this entry. This record comes from a study of blood T cell repertoires in COVID-19. Study summary: Nucleic acid was either cDNA or gDNA, and it came from T cells, B-cell-depleted T cells, or PBMCs.

In the authors' methods: The assay estimated nucleated cells by amplifying reference gene primers. The repertoire was sequenced with immunoSEQ multiplex PCR; TCRdb's copy has only in-frame clones and lacks some. V, J and clone size are taken as reported in that table, and D and trimming were inferred from the DNA itself. The table lists nearly 350,000 clones, roughly 89% of them singletons, with 2.5% to 4% in the top ten. Material: peripheral blood. The receptor was isolated from a woman aged 18 to 35 who had recovered from COVID-19.

CDR3 nucleotide sequence: TGTGCCAGCAGTCCCCACTACTACGAGCAGTACGTC. This gives the protein CASSPHYYEQYV. The chain uses TRBV12-3 or TRBV12-4 and TRBJ2-7; D is unresolved. The ends were cut back, 5 bases at V and 3 bases at J, with 8 bases in the middle. The CDR3 is 12 residues long.